In this sample, the clone carrying this T cell receptor (beta chain) turned up once. Source study methods: Amplifying reference gene primers gave estimates of nucleated cell counts. Some clones are missing from TCRdb's copy, which holds only in-frame ones; the method was immunoSEQ multiplex PCR. Clone size and the V and J calls come from that table; the DNA yielded D and trimming. Seen here are roughly 200,000 clones, approximately 85% observed once, and the top ten hold roughly 7.7%. This sample was taken from a study of blood T cell repertoires in COVID-19. Across the study: COVID-19 samples, acute and convalescent, were from the United States, Italy and Spain. T cells, B-cell-depleted T cells, or PBMCs provided the cDNA or gDNA that served as material.

Trimming shortened V by 4 bases and J by 0 bases, and 16 bases separated the two germline ends. The CDR3 is made up of 17 amino acids. The V gene's germline CDR1 is SGHNT and CDR2 YENEEA. The chain uses TRBV11-3 and TRBJ2-1; D unclear. This sequence was found in a woman aged 55 to 70 with acute or convalescent COVID-19. The sequenced sample was peripheral blood. The chain's CDR3 is CASSSRYPIRSYNEQFF. DNA for the CDR3: TGTGCCAGCAGCTCCCGCTACCCAATTCGCTCCTACAATGAGCAGTTCTTC. Complete variable domain (other parts from reference TRBV11-3 and TRBJ2-1): EAGVVQSPRYKIIEKKQPVAFWCNPISGHNTLYWYLQNLGQGPELLIRYENEEAVDDSQLPKDRFSAERLKGVDSTLKIQPAELGDSAVYLCASSSRYPIRSYNEQFFGPGTRLTVL.